The table lists the clone carrying this T cell receptor (beta chain) with many counts. All patients reached thyroid surgery having received no treatment beforehand. TCRdb re-clonotyped the PCR reads through MiXCR. The sample carries 20,000 to 25,000 clones, roughly 10% recorded once. This CDR3 region has 14 residues. With 5 bases clipped from V and 3 bases from J, the junction kept 2 bases outside the gene matches. Germline V gene lookup returns CDR1 MRHNA and CDR2 SNTAGT. This entry belongs to a study of metastatic and nonmetastatic thyroid tumors. Sequenced sample: blood. The receptor comes from a female donor with papillary thyroid cancer or a benign thyroid nodule (not recorded which). Some clones in this sample may be carry-over from other donors' samples. J is TRBJ2-2 and V is TRBV6-4, with 8 bases identical to TRBD2. DNA for the CDR3: TGTGCCAGCAGTCCAGCGGGAGACACCGGGGAGCTGTTTTTT. It is translated as CASSPAGDTGELFF.